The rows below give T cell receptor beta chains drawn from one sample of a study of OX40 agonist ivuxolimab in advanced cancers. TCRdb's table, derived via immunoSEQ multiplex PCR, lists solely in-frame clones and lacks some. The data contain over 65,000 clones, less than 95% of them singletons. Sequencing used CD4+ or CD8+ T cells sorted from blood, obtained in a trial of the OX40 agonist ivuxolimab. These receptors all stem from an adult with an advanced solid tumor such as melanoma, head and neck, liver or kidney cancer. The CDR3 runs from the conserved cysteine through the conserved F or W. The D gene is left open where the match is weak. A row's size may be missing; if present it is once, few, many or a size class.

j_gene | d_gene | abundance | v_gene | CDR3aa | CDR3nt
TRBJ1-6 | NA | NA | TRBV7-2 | CASSLALAADSPLHF | TGTGCCAGCAGCTTAGCGTTGGCAGCTGATTCACCCCTCCACTTT
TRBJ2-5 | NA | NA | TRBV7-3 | CASSLTGPQETQYF | TGTGCCAGCAGCTTAACCGGCCCTCAAGAGACCCAGTACTTC
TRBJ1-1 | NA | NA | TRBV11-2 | CASSLTPVGTEAFF | TGTGCCAGCAGCCTAACGCCCGTGGGAACTGAAGCTTTCTTT
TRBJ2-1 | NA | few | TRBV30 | CAWSVLREGEQFF | TGTGCCTGGAGTGTACTCCGGGAAGGTGAGCAGTTCTTC
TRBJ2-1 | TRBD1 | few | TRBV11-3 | CASSYGTGGGEQFF | TGTGCCAGCAGCTACGGGACAGGGGGTGGTGAGCAGTTCTTC
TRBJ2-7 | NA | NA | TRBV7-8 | CASSDRIPGLGNF | TGTGCCAGCAGCGACAGGATCCCGGGGTTAGGGAACTTC
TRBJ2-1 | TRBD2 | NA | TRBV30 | CAWSVELAGAVEQFF | TGTGCCTGGAGTGTAGAGTTAGCGGGGGCGGTTGAGCAGTTCTTC
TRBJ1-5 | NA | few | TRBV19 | CASSIEARSGAPRNQPQHF | TGTGCCAGTAGTATAGAAGCACGATCGGGGGCCCCGAGGAATCAGCCCCAGCATTTT
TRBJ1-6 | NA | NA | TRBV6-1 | CASSEVGGPSSPLHF | TGTGCCAGCAGTGAAGTTGGGGGGCCAAGTTCACCCCTCCACTTT
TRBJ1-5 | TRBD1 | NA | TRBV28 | CASTDRAGNQPQHF | TGTGCCAGCACCGACAGGGCTGGCAATCAGCCCCAGCATTTT
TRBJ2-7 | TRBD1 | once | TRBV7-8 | CASSLVFEMGQGETYEQYF | TGTGCCAGCAGCTTAGTGTTTGAGATGGGACAGGGAGAGACCTACGAGCAGTACTTC
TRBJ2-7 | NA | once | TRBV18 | CASSPAAGGRSYEQYF | TGTGCCAGCTCCCCCGCGGCCGGGGGCCGCTCCTACGAGCAGTACTTC
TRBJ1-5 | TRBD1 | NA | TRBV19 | CASSKTGANQPQHF | TGTGCCAGTAGTAAGACAGGGGCCAATCAGCCCCAGCATTTT
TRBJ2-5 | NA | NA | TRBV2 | CASSEALRETQYF | TGTGCCAGCAGTGAAGCGCTTCGGGAGACCCAGTACTTC
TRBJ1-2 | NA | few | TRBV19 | CASQRGIYYGYTF | TGTGCCAGCCAACGGGGTATCTACTATGGCTACACCTTC
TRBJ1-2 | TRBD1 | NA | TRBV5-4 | CASSLQGGDGYTF | TGTGCCAGCAGCTTGCAAGGGGGCGATGGCTACACCTTC
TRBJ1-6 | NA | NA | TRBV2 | CASSQQGSYNSPLHF | TGTGCCAGCAGTCAACAGGGATCCTATAATTCACCCCTCCACTTT
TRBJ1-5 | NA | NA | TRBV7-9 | CASSLIGVSQPQHF | TGTGCCAGCAGCTTAATCGGGGTTTCTCAGCCCCAGCATTTT
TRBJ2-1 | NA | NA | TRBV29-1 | CSVVLEVEQFF | TGCAGCGTTGTTTTGGAGGTCGAGCAGTTCTTC
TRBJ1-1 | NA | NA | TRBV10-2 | CASREPNTEAFF | TGCGCCAGCAGGGAACCGAACACTGAAGCTTTCTTT
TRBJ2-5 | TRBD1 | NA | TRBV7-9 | CASSKTPGQLYQETQYF | TGTGCCAGCAGCAAGACCCCGGGACAGCTGTACCAAGAGACCCAGTACTTC
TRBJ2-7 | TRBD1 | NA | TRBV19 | CASSDRGGPYEQYF | TGTGCCAGTAGCGACAGGGGCGGCCCCTACGAGCAGTACTTC
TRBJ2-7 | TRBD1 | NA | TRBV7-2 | CASSPQYRGDEQYF | TGTGCCAGCAGCCCTCAGTACAGGGGTGACGAGCAGTACTTC
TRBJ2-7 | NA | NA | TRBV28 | CASSGQFYEQYF | TGTGCCAGCAGCGGACAGTTCTACGAGCAGTACTTC
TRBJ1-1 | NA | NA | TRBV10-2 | CASSGAAGTEAFF | TGCGCCAGCAGTGGGGCGGCGGGGACTGAAGCTTTCTTT
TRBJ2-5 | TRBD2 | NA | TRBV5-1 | CASSSNSLAGGLETQYF | TGCGCCAGCAGCTCCAATTCCCTAGCGGGGGGGCTTGAGACCCAGTACTTC
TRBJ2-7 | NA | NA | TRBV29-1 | CSVRVAAPSYEQYF | TGCAGCGTTCGGGTCGCGGCTCCCTCCTACGAGCAGTACTTC
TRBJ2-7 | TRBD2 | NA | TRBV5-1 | CASSLDGWDYSSYEQYF | TGCGCCAGCAGCTTGGATGGGTGGGACTACTCCTCCTACGAGCAGTACTTC
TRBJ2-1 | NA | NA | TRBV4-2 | CASSLWGPRNNEQFF | TGTGCCAGCAGCCTTTGGGGCCCTCGTAACAATGAGCAGTTCTTC
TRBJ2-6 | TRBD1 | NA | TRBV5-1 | CASSLMTGLLSGANVLTF | TGCGCCAGCAGCTTAATGACAGGGCTCCTCTCTGGGGCCAACGTCCTGACTTTC
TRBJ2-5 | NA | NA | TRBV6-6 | CASSTQETQYF | TGTGCCAGCAGTACCCAAGAGACCCAGTACTTC
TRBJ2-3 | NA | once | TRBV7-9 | CASSLATDYTQYF | TGTGCCAGCAGCTTAGCGACAGATTATACGCAGTATTTT
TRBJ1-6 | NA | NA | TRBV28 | CASSSSGTRMTSPLHF | TGTGCCAGCAGTTCTTCCGGGACAAGGATGACCTCACCCCTCCACTTT
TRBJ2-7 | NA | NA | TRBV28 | CASSFNSGRGEYF | TGTGCCAGCAGTTTCAACTCGGGGCGCGGGGAGTACTTC
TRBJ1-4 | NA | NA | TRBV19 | CASSLPGWNEKLFF | TGTGCCAGTAGTCTACCGGGATGGAATGAAAAACTGTTTTTT